A selection of T cell receptor beta chains follows, all from one sample in a study of T cells in tuberculosis. The table came from immunoSEQ multiplex PCR; TCRdb's copy has only in-frame clones and leaves some out. This sample has 30,000 to 40,000 clones, with 93% found just once. Specimen: PBMCs, collected at tuberculosis diagnosis. All receptors come from an adult with tuberculosis. CDR3s include the opening cysteine and the closing phenylalanine or tryptophan. D genes are given only for firm matches. The size entry is marked missing in some rows and otherwise reads once, few, many or a size class.

v_call	clone_size	d_call	j_call	cdr3_aa	cdr3_nt
TRBV19	-	-	TRBJ2-1	CASEEGNEQFF	TGTGCCAGCGAGGAAGGCAATGAGCAGTTCTTC
TRBV27	-	TRBD1	TRBJ1-1	CASSFTGGRTEAFF	TGTGCCAGCAGTTTTACAGGGGGCCGCACTGAAGCTTTCTTT
TRBV27	-	TRBD2	TRBJ2-5	CASSPRGRVGETQYF	TGTGCCAGCAGTCCCCGAGGGAGGGTGGGAGAGACCCAGTACTTC
TRBV21-1	-	-	TRBJ2-2	CASSKGDQKTASRLAPGELFF	TGTGCCAGCAGCAAAGGGGACCAAAAGACGGCAAGTCGACTAGCCCCCGGGGAGCTGTTTTTT
TRBV6-5	-	-	TRBJ1-6	CASSGEGENSPLHF	TGTGCCAGCAGTGGAGAGGGGGAGAATTCACCCCTCCACTTT
TRBV19	-	TRBD1	TRBJ1-2	CASSIEGTEYGYTF	TGTGCCAGTAGTATTGAGGGGACAGAGTATGGCTACACCTTC
TRBV7-9	-	TRBD2	TRBJ2-5	CASTEGSGIQETQYF	TGTGCCAGCACCGAGGGCAGCGGGATACAAGAGACCCAGTACTTC
TRBV6-6	-	TRBD2	TRBJ2-1	CASSYPRGGPENEQFF	TGTGCCAGCAGTTACCCACGGGGGGGCCCTGAGAATGAGCAGTTCTTC
TRBV5-1	-	-	TRBJ2-7	CASSPQRVDEQYF	TGCGCCAGCAGCCCCCAACGGGTGGACGAGCAGTACTTC
TRBV6-1	-	-	TRBJ2-7	CASAGLGGTYEQYF	TGTGCCAGTGCAGGCTTGGGTGGAACCTACGAGCAGTACTTC
TRBV6-5	-	TRBD2	TRBJ2-1	CASRAGTMEFF	TGTGCCAGCAGAGCCGGGACTATGGAGTTCTTC
TRBV4-2	-	-	TRBJ2-3	CASSQDMGLLTDTQYF	TGTGCCAGCAGCCAAGATATGGGACTTTTGACAGATACGCAGTATTTT
TRBV6-5	-	TRBD2	TRBJ2-1	CASSYVASGGRQFF	TGTGCCAGCAGTTACGTGGCTAGCGGGGGGCGGCAGTTCTTC
TRBV6-1	-	TRBD1	TRBJ1-2	CASNLGTDNYGYTF	TGTGCCAGCAATCTCGGGACAGATAACTATGGCTACACCTTC
TRBV7-2	once	-	TRBJ2-3	CASSQASTDTQYF	TGTGCCAGCAGCCAAGCCTCGACAGATACGCAGTATTTT
TRBV28	-	TRBD2	TRBJ2-4	CASSSGTSGLWEAKNIQYF	TGTGCCAGCAGTTCGGGGACTAGCGGCCTCTGGGAGGCCAAAAACATTCAGTACTTC
TRBV5-1	-	-	TRBJ2-7	CASSLASSYEQYF	TGCGCCAGCAGCTTGGCGTCGTCCTACGAGCAGTACTTC
TRBV11-1	few	-	TRBJ2-2	CASSLGSTGELFF	TGTGCCAGCAGCTTAGGCAGCACCGGGGAGCTGTTTTTT
TRBV5-6	-	-	TRBJ2-5	CASSLPVDSQETQYF	TGTGCCAGCAGCTTGCCGGTGGACAGTCAAGAGACCCAGTACTTC
TRBV5-1	-	TRBD1	TRBJ1-1	CASGTEQGRAFF	TGCGCCAGCGGGACTGAACAGGGGCGGGCTTTCTTT
TRBV29-1	-	-	TRBJ2-1	CSVDYSYNEQFF	TGCAGCGTTGATTACTCCTACAATGAGCAGTTCTTC
TRBV7-2	-	-	TRBJ2-7	CASSLDTGRDEQYF	TGTGCCAGCAGCTTAGATACAGGGCGGGACGAGCAGTACTTC
TRBV6-1	-	TRBD1	TRBJ1-2	CASIGTGFNYGYTF	TGTGCCAGCATAGGGACAGGGTTCAACTATGGCTACACCTTC
TRBV19	-	-	TRBJ1-1	CASSIRRGAGDTEAFF	TGTGCCAGTAGTATACGACGGGGGGCTGGTGACACTGAAGCTTTCTTT
TRBV7-2	-	TRBD2	TRBJ2-7	CASSPSGGPLYEQYF	TGTGCCAGCAGCCCTAGCGGGGGACCCCTCTACGAGCAGTACTTC
TRBV21-1	-	-	TRBJ1-3	CASPPLGNTIYF	TGTGCCAGCCCCCCCCTTGGAAACACCATATATTTT
TRBV28	-	-	TRBJ1-5	CASTQGLLGNQPQHF	TGTGCCAGCACGCAAGGACTCTTGGGCAATCAGCCCCAGCATTTT
TRBV18	-	TRBD2	TRBJ2-7	CASSPGTSGEQYF	TGTGCCAGCTCACCAGGGACTAGTGGTGAGCAGTACTTC
TRBV2	-	-	TRBJ2-5	CASSGHREETQYF	TGTGCCAGCAGTGGCCACAGGGAGGAGACCCAGTACTTC
TRBV6-6	-	TRBD1	TRBJ1-5	CASSYAGQGEGQPQHF	TGTGCCAGCAGTTATGCCGGACAGGGAGAGGGTCAGCCCCAGCATTTT
TRBV30	-	TRBD1	TRBJ1-4	CAWKGTGDEKLFF	TGTGCCTGGAAGGGGACAGGGGATGAAAAACTGTTTTTT
TRBV7-6	once	TRBD2	TRBJ2-1	CASSTISGRNEQFF	TGTGCCAGCAGCACTATCAGCGGGAGAAATGAGCAGTTCTTC
TRBV4-1	few	-	TRBJ2-4	CASSQILEGALAKNIQYF	TGCGCCAGCAGCCAAATTCTAGAAGGAGCACTAGCCAAAAACATTCAGTACTTC
TRBV4-1	-	-	TRBJ1-3	CASSQDQPAGNTIYF	TGCGCCAGCAGCCAAGATCAACCGGCTGGAAACACCATATATTTT
TRBV28	-	-	TRBJ2-1	CASFRSSYNEQFF	TGTGCCAGCTTTAGAAGCTCCTACAATGAGCAGTTCTTC
TRBV30	-	-	TRBJ1-3	CAWARGRLKEGGNTIYF	TGTGCCTGGGCCCGTGGCAGGCTAAAAGAGGGTGGAAACACCATATATTTT
TRBV7-2	-	-	TRBJ2-1	CARGRWDEQFF	TGTGCCAGGGGGAGGTGGGATGAGCAGTTCTTC
TRBV7-9	-	-	TRBJ1-1	CASSFRTEAFF	TGTGCCAGCAGCTTTCGCACTGAAGCTTTCTTT
TRBV10-3	-	TRBD1	TRBJ1-2	CAISDYRGTNYGYTF	TGTGCCATCAGTGACTACAGGGGGACAAACTATGGCTACACCTTC
TRBV21-1	-	-	TRBJ1-2	CASSKVKGAKGYTF	TGTGCCAGCAGCAAAGTCAAGGGGGCTAAAGGCTACACCTTC